Described below is a single T cell receptor (beta chain) sequence and its context. Using immunoSEQ multiplex PCR, the repertoire was profiled, and TCRdb retains in-frame clones only, with some absent. This sample carries about 350,000 clones, 85% to 90% of them seen once, and the ten largest clones take around 0.92%. The cohort comprised adults aged 18 to 89 years residing in approximately 25 US areas. The sample belongs to a study of blood T cell repertoires in COVID-19. This CDR3 contains 12 residues. The ends were cut back, 3 bases at V and 8 bases at J, with 10 bases in the middle. Germline values: CDR1 MDHEN, CDR2 SYDVKM.

Sequencing input: PBMCs or T cells enriched from blood (not recorded which). This TCR was recovered from a woman aged 30 to 39 who had been exposed to COVID-19. This chain uses TRBV28 with TRBJ1-1; D is undetermined. In nucleotides, the CDR3 is TGTGCCAGCAGTTTCTTTTTTGGCGAAGCTTTCTTT. Encoded protein: CASSFFFGEAFF.